This T cell receptor beta chain was identified during a study of blood T cell repertoires in COVID-19. Using immunoSEQ multiplex PCR, the repertoire was profiled, and TCRdb retains in-frame clones only, with some absent. The sample carries 120,000 or so clones, 69% recorded once. J lost 3 bases, V lost 3 bases, and 15 bases had no gene match. CDR3 length equals 19 residues. The germline V gene has CDR1 SGHNT and CDR2 YYREEE (reference sequence). The origin of this receptor is a woman in her seventies with acute or convalescent COVID-19. This chain joins TRBV5-4 and TRBJ2-3; 11 nucleotides match TRBD2. Sequencing used peripheral blood. The DNA for the CDR3 is TGTGCCAGCAGCTCCCTACAGGGCAAACTAGCGGGAGTAACAGATACGCAGTATTTT. This translates into CASSSLQGKLAGVTDTQYF.